The next 21 T cell receptor beta chains were all read from a single sample in a study of early T cells in non-severe SARS-CoV-2 infection. From the 5' RACE reads, TCRdb called clonotypes with MiXCR, one entry per CDR3 protein. Of some 61,000 distinct CDR3 sequences in the sample, around 8.5% were seen once. Sequenced: whole blood. Receptors originate from an adult who was a healthcare worker with PCR-confirmed SARS-CoV-2 infection or an uninfected control (not recorded which).

At least ten counts were recorded for this clonotype. The chain carries TRBV10-3 and TRBJ2-1; D unresolved. This CDR3 region has 12 residues. Trimming removed 2 bases at V and 5 bases at J, with 4 bases between. CDR1 is ENHRY, CDR2 SYGVKD, per germline. The CDR3 region is CAISEVDNEQFF. The CDR3 nucleotides are TGTGCCATCAGTGAGGTTGACAATGAGCAGTTCTTC.

This clonotype has at least ten counts. The gene calls are TRBV3-1 and TRBJ2-6; no reliable D call. This CDR3 spans 16 amino acids. The germline V and J ends were trimmed by 5 bases and 0 bases, with 11 bases remaining between them. The V gene's germline CDR1 is LGHDT and CDR2 YNNKEL (reference sequence). DNA of the CDR3: TGTGCCAGCAGCTTAAGGACCGACTCTGGGGCCAACGTCCTGACTTTC. Its translation: CASSLRTDSGANVLTF. Full variable domain (outside the CDR3, taken from reference TRBV3-1 and TRBJ2-6): DTAVSQTPKYLVTQMGNDKSIKCEQNLGHDTMYWYKQDSKKFLKIMFSYNNKELIINETVPNRFSPKSPDKAHLNLHINSLELGDSAVYFCASSLRTDSGANVLTFGAGSRLTVL.

This clonotype was counted many times. The gene calls are TRBV7-9 and TRBJ2-7, with 10 bases fitting TRBD1. The germline gives CDR1 SEHNR, CDR2 FQNEAQ (reference sequence). There are 15 residues in the CDR3. With V trimmed by 5 bases and J by 2 bases, 6 bases remained unmatched. The DNA for the CDR3 is TGTGCCAGCAGCATCACCGGGACAGGGGCCTACGAGCAGTACTTC. Amino acids: CASSITGTGAYEQYF. Combining the CDR3 with reference TRBV7-9 and TRBJ2-7 gives the whole variable domain DTGVSQNPRHKITKRGQNVTFRCDPISEHNRLYWYRQTLGQGPEFLTYFQNEAQLEKSRLLSDRFSAERPKGSFSTLEIQRTEQGDSAMYLCASSITGTGAYEQYFGPGTRLTVT.

V is TRBV13 and J is TRBJ2-7, with 8 bases matching TRBD2. The CDR3 contains 14 residues. Germline V gene data show CDR1 as PRHDT and CDR2 as FYEKMQ (reference sequence). J was trimmed by 2 bases and V by 6 bases; bases with no gene match: 6. CDR3 sequence (DNA): TGTGCCAGCAGTTTTAGCGGGAAGGCCTACGAGCAGTACTTC. Translated, it gives CASSFSGKAYEQYF.

This clonotype has just a few counts. This chain links TRBV6-6 with TRBJ2-5; possibly TRBD1 or TRBD2 for D (6 bases each). Germline assignment: CDR1 MNHNY and CDR2 SVGAGI (reference sequence). V lost 3 bases, J lost 4 bases, and 15 bases lay in between. The CDR3 is made up of 15 amino acids. This CDR3 reads CASSYKGGILETQYF. The CDR3 bases are TGTGCCAGCAGTTATAAGGGGGGAATCCTAGAGACCCAGTACTTC.

The CDR3 DNA reads as TGTGCCAGCAGTTCCGGGACTACGCAAGAGACCCAGTACTTC. Its protein is CASSSGTTQETQYF. The V gene is TRBV12-3 or TRBV12-4, the J gene TRBJ2-5; 7 bases fit TRBD2. V was clipped by 4 bases and J by 2 bases; unmatched bases: 4. The CDR3 has 14 residues.

This clonotype was seen many times. V usage is TRBV27 and J usage is TRBJ2-7; D is ambiguous. This CDR3 spans 13 amino acids. Germline V gene sequence: CDR1 MNHEY, CDR2 SMNVEV (reference sequence). V was cut by 8 bases and J by 1 base, with 12 bases left in between. The CDR3 here is CASGPGVSYEQYF. CDR3 DNA: TGTGCCAGCGGCCCTGGGGTGTCCTACGAGCAGTACTTC.

This clonotype was seen at least ten times. The J gene is TRBJ1-1, the V gene TRBV13; TRBD1 is a possible D gene (6 bases). Trimming cost V 3 bases and J 0 bases, with 17 bases left between them. CDR1 PRHDT and CDR2 FYEKMQ come from the germline V gene (reference sequence). The CDR3 runs to 17 residues. CDR3 nucleotide sequence: TGTGCCAGCAGCTTCCCCGGGGGCCAGGGTATGAACACTGAAGCTTTCTTT. The encoded protein is CASSFPGGQGMNTEAFF.

J is TRBJ2-7 and V is TRBV5-4; D is unresolved. Trimming took 4 bases from V and 0 from J, leaving 11 bases between them. The CDR3 spans 14 residues. Germline-derived CDR1 and CDR2 are SGHNT and YYREEE (reference sequence). CDR3 residues: CASSQDQSSYEQYF. The CDR3 coding sequence is TGTGCCAGCAGCCAAGACCAAAGCTCCTACGAGCAGTACTTC.

The chain links TRBV10-2 to TRBJ2-7; tentatively, D is TRBD1 (5 bases). Per the germline V gene, CDR1 is WSHSY and CDR2 is SAAADI. V shed 8 bases and J shed 3 bases, with 14 bases lying between them. There are 13 residues in the CDR3. CDR3 nucleotide sequence: TGCGCCAGCGGAAGACAAGACAGCTACGAGCAGTACTTC. Translated, it gives CASGRQDSYEQYF.

The chain couples TRBV27 to TRBJ2-5, with 7 bases that match TRBD1. With 1 base clipped from V and 3 bases from J, the junction kept 5 bases outside the gene matches. The germline gives CDR1 MNHEY, CDR2 SMNVEV (reference sequence). There are 15 residues in the CDR3. CDR3 sequence: CASSLFGTDEETQYF. For the CDR3, the DNA is TGTGCCAGCAGTTTATTCGGGACAGATGAAGAGACCCAGTACTTC.

The gene calls are TRBV2 and TRBJ2-5; no definite D call. Germline V CDR1 and CDR2: SNHLY, FYNNEI. V lost 5 bases and J lost 3, with 10 bases in between. There are 13 residues in the CDR3. The CDR3 is CASSLEAEETQYF. As DNA, the CDR3 is TGTGCCAGCAGTCTCGAGGCGGAAGAGACCCAGTACTTC.

This clonotype was seen more than once but under ten times. V gene TRBV10-3 combines with J gene TRBJ2-1; no reliable D call. CDR3 length: 14 amino acids. The ends were cut back, 0 bases at V and 9 bases at J, with 12 bases in the middle. Germline-derived CDR1 and CDR2 are ENHRY and SYGVKD. The CDR3 loop is CAISESRVAGEQFF. The CDR3 region has the DNA TGTGCCATCAGTGAGTCCCGGGTAGCTGGTGAGCAGTTCTTC.

CDR3 coding DNA: TGTGCCAGCAGCTTGGTACAGGGGTCCACTAACTATGGCTACACCTTC. This codes for CASSLVQGSTNYGYTF. The V and J genes are TRBV5-4 and TRBJ1-2; 7 bases are a match to TRBD1. The CDR3 is 16 amino acids. J was trimmed by 0 bases and V by 0 bases; bases with no gene match: 5. Germline V gene sequence: CDR1 SGHNT, CDR2 YYREEE (reference sequence).

V and J are TRBV7-7 and TRBJ1-1; D gene unclear. Germline V CDR1 and CDR2: SSHAT, FNYEAQ (reference sequence). Trimming stripped 5 bases from V and 0 bases from J, with 10 bases between. This CDR3 contains 14 residues. The CDR3 here is CASSPVGMNTEAFF. In nucleotides, the CDR3 is TGTGCCAGCAGCCCCGTAGGAATGAACACTGAAGCTTTCTTT.

This clonotype has just a few counts. The J gene is TRBJ2-7, the V gene TRBV12-3 or TRBV12-4; D gene unclear. This CDR3 comprises 13 residues. The V end lost 3 bases, the J end lost 2 bases, and 8 bases lay between the germline ends. CDR3 amino acids: CASSFGQTYEQYF. Here the CDR3 DNA reads TGTGCCAGCAGTTTTGGGCAGACCTACGAGCAGTACTTC.

The chain links TRBV20-1 to TRBJ1-2; possible D gene TRBD1, 5 bases. Germline CDR1 DFQATT, CDR2 SNEGSKA (reference sequence). The CDR3 runs 11 residues. V shed 3 bases and J shed 6 bases, with 8 bases lying between them. The CDR3 sequence is CSASLGDGYTF. DNA of the CDR3: TGCAGTGCTAGTTTGGGGGATGGCTACACCTTC.

V and J are TRBV19 and TRBJ1-5, with D possibly being TRBD1 (6 bases). Trimming left V 4 bases short and J 5 bases short, with 9 bases between. Germline-derived CDR1 and CDR2 are LNHDA and SQIVND (reference sequence). This CDR3 spans 13 amino acids. DNA of the CDR3: TGTGCCAGTAGTAACAGGGTTGATCAGCCCCAGCATTTT. This codes for CASSNRVDQPQHF.

In this sample, this clonotype turned up a few times. The gene calls are TRBV20-1 and TRBJ2-5, with 7 positions matching TRBD2. Germline loops: CDR1 DFQATT, CDR2 SNEGSKA (reference sequence). This CDR3 region has 13 residues. Germline trimming cut 3 bases from V and 5 bases from J; bases unmatched to any gene: 6. The CDR3: CSASGGLQETQYF. CDR3 nucleotide sequence: TGCAGTGCTAGTGGGGGACTACAGGAGACCCAGTACTTC.

This clonotype was recorded at least ten times. The rearrangement links TRBV7-8 to TRBJ2-1; D not certain. The germline V gene encodes CDR1 SGHVS and CDR2 FQNEAQ. This CDR3 is built from 14 residues. Trimming took off 1 base at V and 10 bases at J, with 14 bases between the two ends. CDR3 region: CASSLVGRAGEQFF. CDR3 bases: TGTGCCAGCAGCTTAGTCGGACGGGCCGGGGAGCAGTTCTTC. Full variable domain (outside the CDR3, taken from reference TRBV7-8 and TRBJ2-1): GAGVSQSPRYKVAKRGQDVALRCDPISGHVSLFWYQQALGQGPEFLTYFQNEAQLDKSGLPSDRFFAERPEGSVSTLKIQRTQQEDSAVYLCASSLVGRAGEQFFGPGTRLTVL.

This clonotype has more than one count but fewer than ten. The rearrangement joins TRBV5-4 to TRBJ2-1, with 13 nucleotides matching TRBD2. This CDR3 comprises 15 residues. In germline, CDR1 is SGHNT, CDR2 YYREEE (reference sequence). J lost 7 bases, V lost 4 bases, and 5 bases had no gene match. CDR3 region: CASSLLAGGRNEQFF. Written as DNA, the CDR3 is TGTGCCAGCAGCCTACTAGCGGGGGGGCGGAATGAGCAGTTCTTC.